These T cell receptor beta chains were read from a single sample in a study of blood T cell repertoires in COVID-19. Sequencing was performed with immunoSEQ multiplex PCR; in TCRdb, only in-frame clones are kept and a portion is missing. Of 98,000 or so clones in the sample, roughly 80% were seen once. The sequencing input was peripheral blood. The receptors stem from a woman older than 75 with active or convalescent COVID-19. Each CDR3 is given with its conserved first and last residue. The order of the fields is clone size, D gene, J gene, V gene, CDR3 protein, CDR3 DNA. D genes are given only for firm matches. Size is omitted from some rows. Given values are once, few, many or a class for expanded clones.

clone size: once; D gene: -; J gene: TRBJ1-2; V gene: TRBV5-1; CDR3 protein: CASSSIPGEGAGYTF; CDR3 DNA: TGCGCCAGCAGCTCTATCCCAGGGGAAGGGGCTGGCTACACCTTC
clone size: -; D gene: -; J gene: TRBJ1-1; V gene: TRBV2; CDR3 protein: CASKGHPNTEAFF; CDR3 DNA: TGTGCCAGCAAGGGACATCCGAACACTGAAGCTTTCTTT
clone size: -; D gene: -; J gene: TRBJ1-5; V gene: TRBV10-3; CDR3 protein: CAISESREGNQPQHF; CDR3 DNA: TGTGCCATCAGTGAGTCGCGGGAGGGCAATCAGCCCCAGCATTTT
clone size: once; D gene: TRBD1; J gene: TRBJ1-5; V gene: TRBV19; CDR3 protein: CASKTDRGGGNSNQPQHF; CDR3 DNA: TGTGCCAGTAAGACGGACAGGGGTGGGGGCAATAGCAATCAGCCCCAGCATTTT
clone size: -; D gene: -; J gene: TRBJ1-1; V gene: TRBV20-1; CDR3 protein: CSASQGLVNTEAFF; CDR3 DNA: TGCAGTGCTAGTCAGGGGCTAGTGAACACTGAAGCTTTCTTT
clone size: -; D gene: -; J gene: TRBJ1-5; V gene: TRBV2; CDR3 protein: CASNGGLESNQPQHF; CDR3 DNA: TGTGCCAGCAACGGTGGGTTGGAGAGCAATCAGCCCCAGCATTTT
clone size: -; D gene: TRBD1; J gene: TRBJ1-1; V gene: TRBV6-5; CDR3 protein: CASRPGTGPVSEAFF; CDR3 DNA: TGTGCCAGCAGGCCCGGGACAGGGCCTGTTAGTGAAGCTTTCTTT
clone size: -; D gene: TRBD1; J gene: TRBJ1-1; V gene: TRBV3-1/TRBV3-2; CDR3 protein: CASSQVSWGGTDRGPEAFF; CDR3 DNA: TGTGCCAGCAGCCAAGTTTCTTGGGGTGGGACAGATCGGGGCCCTGAAGCTTTCTTT
clone size: -; D gene: TRBD1; J gene: TRBJ1-5; V gene: TRBV23-1; CDR3 protein: CASSAQSPLGQDSNQPQHF; CDR3 DNA: TGCGCCAGCAGTGCTCAGAGCCCGCTCGGACAGGATAGCAATCAGCCCCAGCATTTT
clone size: -; D gene: -; J gene: TRBJ1-4; V gene: TRBV18; CDR3 protein: CASSPPAGSVGKLFF; CDR3 DNA: TGTGCCAGCTCACCACCGGCAGGGTCCGTTGGAAAACTGTTTTTT
clone size: few; D gene: -; J gene: TRBJ2-7; V gene: TRBV5-4; CDR3 protein: CASSLDLVSVTYEQYF; CDR3 DNA: TGTGCCAGCAGCTTAGACCTAGTAAGTGTTACCTACGAGCAGTACTTC
clone size: -; D gene: -; J gene: TRBJ1-2; V gene: TRBV28; CDR3 protein: CASSSQYGYTF; CDR3 DNA: TGTGCCAGCAGTTCACAGTATGGCTACACCTTC
clone size: -; D gene: -; J gene: TRBJ2-1; V gene: TRBV5-5; CDR3 protein: CASQGISQREQFF; CDR3 DNA: TGTGCCAGCCAGGGGATCTCACAACGTGAGCAGTTCTTC
clone size: -; D gene: TRBD1; J gene: TRBJ1-1; V gene: TRBV5-1; CDR3 protein: CASSLTGTGTRNTEAFF; CDR3 DNA: TGCGCCAGCAGCTTGACCGGGACAGGGACCCGGAACACTGAAGCTTTCTTT
clone size: -; D gene: TRBD1; J gene: TRBJ2-3; V gene: TRBV9; CDR3 protein: CASSVVGQGSADTQYF; CDR3 DNA: TGTGCCAGCAGCGTAGTGGGACAGGGTTCGGCAGATACGCAGTATTTT
clone size: -; D gene: TRBD2; J gene: TRBJ2-7; V gene: TRBV7-9; CDR3 protein: CASSPRGGRSYEQYF; CDR3 DNA: TGTGCCAGCAGCCCCCGGGGCGGGAGGTCCTACGAGCAGTACTTC
clone size: -; D gene: -; J gene: TRBJ2-5; V gene: TRBV4-1; CDR3 protein: CASSQTRGTPESQYF; CDR3 DNA: TGCGCCAGCAGCCAAACTAGGGGGACCCCGGAGTCCCAGTACTTC
clone size: -; D gene: -; J gene: TRBJ2-7; V gene: TRBV28; CDR3 protein: CASSRPGQGYEQYF; CDR3 DNA: TGTGCCAGCAGCCGACCGGGACAAGGCTACGAGCAGTACTTC
clone size: -; D gene: TRBD1; J gene: TRBJ2-7; V gene: TRBV10-2; CDR3 protein: CASSGQGAGEQYF; CDR3 DNA: TGCGCCAGCTCCGGACAGGGGGCGGGCGAGCAGTACTTC
clone size: -; D gene: -; J gene: TRBJ1-1; V gene: TRBV10-3; CDR3 protein: CAISAEGNTEAFF; CDR3 DNA: TGTGCCATCAGTGCTGAGGGGAACACTGAAGCTTTCTTT
clone size: -; D gene: TRBD1; J gene: TRBJ2-2; V gene: TRBV18; CDR3 protein: CASFTRSPGQGYSGELFF; CDR3 DNA: TGTGCCAGCTTCACCAGATCCCCGGGACAGGGGTATAGCGGGGAGCTGTTTTTT
clone size: -; D gene: -; J gene: TRBJ1-5; V gene: TRBV15; CDR3 protein: CATSRDSGQPQHF; CDR3 DNA: TGTGCCACCAGCAGAGATTCGGGTCAGCCCCAGCATTTT
clone size: -; D gene: TRBD1; J gene: TRBJ2-5; V gene: TRBV19; CDR3 protein: CASSLGQLDMETQYF; CDR3 DNA: TGTGCCAGTAGCCTGGGACAGCTTGACATGGAGACCCAGTACTTC
clone size: -; D gene: -; J gene: TRBJ2-3; V gene: TRBV7-8; CDR3 protein: CASSLAHSTDTQYF; CDR3 DNA: TGTGCCAGCAGCTTAGCTCATAGCACAGATACGCAGTATTTT
clone size: few; D gene: TRBD1; J gene: TRBJ1-4; V gene: TRBV19; CDR3 protein: CASRRTGGEEKLFF; CDR3 DNA: TGTGCCAGTAGGCGGACAGGGGGAGAGGAAAAACTGTTTTTT
clone size: -; D gene: -; J gene: TRBJ1-2; V gene: TRBV19; CDR3 protein: CASSIGQVASYGYTF; CDR3 DNA: TGTGCCAGTAGTATTGGGCAGGTGGCAAGCTATGGCTACACCTTC
clone size: -; D gene: -; J gene: TRBJ1-4; V gene: TRBV15; CDR3 protein: CATSRSFAVNEKLFF; CDR3 DNA: TGTGCCACCAGCAGGTCCTTTGCGGTTAATGAAAAACTGTTTTTT
clone size: -; D gene: -; J gene: TRBJ1-3; V gene: TRBV9; CDR3 protein: CASSVTLQGGNTIYF; CDR3 DNA: TGTGCCAGCAGCGTAACGTTACAGGGTGGAAACACCATATATTTT
clone size: few; D gene: TRBD2; J gene: TRBJ2-7; V gene: TRBV4-2; CDR3 protein: CASSQGFGGGDPYEQYF; CDR3 DNA: TGTGCCAGCAGCCAAGGGTTCGGGGGGGGCGATCCCTACGAGCAGTACTTC
clone size: -; D gene: -; J gene: TRBJ1-2; V gene: TRBV10-3; CDR3 protein: CAIVSQTGGPGNYGYTF; CDR3 DNA: TGTGCCATCGTTAGCCAAACCGGAGGGCCCGGTAACTATGGCTACACCTTC
clone size: -; D gene: TRBD1; J gene: TRBJ1-4; V gene: TRBV5-1; CDR3 protein: CASSFGTGGTNNEKLFF; CDR3 DNA: TGCGCCAGCAGCTTCGGGACAGGGGGGACCAATAATGAAAAACTGTTTTTT
clone size: -; D gene: -; J gene: TRBJ1-2; V gene: TRBV6-5; CDR3 protein: CASSRDFYGYTF; CDR3 DNA: TGTGCCAGCAGTCGGGACTTCTATGGCTACACCTTC
clone size: -; D gene: TRBD1; J gene: TRBJ1-6; V gene: TRBV5-1; CDR3 protein: CASSMGQGAGSPLHF; CDR3 DNA: TGCGCCAGCAGCATGGGACAGGGGGCAGGGTCACCCCTCCACTTT
clone size: -; D gene: TRBD1; J gene: TRBJ1-1; V gene: TRBV6-7; CDR3 protein: CASSYYDREDTEAFF; CDR3 DNA: TGTGCCAGCAGTTACTATGACAGGGAGGACACTGAAGCTTTCTTT
clone size: -; D gene: -; J gene: TRBJ1-2; V gene: TRBV3-1/TRBV3-2; CDR3 protein: CASRTVGELHGYTF; CDR3 DNA: TGTGCCAGCAGGACTGTCGGGGAACTTCATGGCTACACCTTC
clone size: -; D gene: -; J gene: TRBJ1-1; V gene: TRBV4-2; CDR3 protein: CASSQEGWRGGNTEAFF; CDR3 DNA: TGTGCCAGCAGCCAAGAGGGTTGGAGGGGGGGTAACACTGAAGCTTTCTTT
clone size: -; D gene: -; J gene: TRBJ1-2; V gene: TRBV15; CDR3 protein: CATSRDRTRGYTF; CDR3 DNA: TGTGCCACCAGCAGAGATCGGACTAGGGGCTACACCTTC
clone size: -; D gene: TRBD1; J gene: TRBJ1-1; V gene: TRBV3-1/TRBV3-2; CDR3 protein: CASSRTGTEAFF; CDR3 DNA: TGTGCCAGCAGCCGGACAGGTACTGAAGCTTTCTTT
clone size: -; D gene: TRBD1; J gene: TRBJ2-2; V gene: TRBV5-5; CDR3 protein: CASSRGTGDTGELFF; CDR3 DNA: TGTGCCAGCAGCCGCGGGACAGGGGACACCGGGGAGCTGTTTTTT
clone size: few; D gene: -; J gene: TRBJ1-4; V gene: TRBV7-9; CDR3 protein: CASSLPSTTNEKLFF; CDR3 DNA: TGTGCCAGCAGCTTACCATCTACAACTAATGAAAAACTGTTTTTT
clone size: few; D gene: TRBD1; J gene: TRBJ1-5; V gene: TRBV30; CDR3 protein: CAWGTGGSYQPQHF; CDR3 DNA: TGTGCCTGGGGGACAGGGGGCTCGTATCAGCCCCAGCATTTT